This passage covers 9 T cell receptor beta chains from one sample sequenced in a study of vaccination effects on CD4 cells after COVID-19. These TCRs' antigens remain unknown. Libraries were prepared by immunoSEQ multiplex PCR; TCRdb keeps only in-frame clonotypes and omits some of them. This table holds tens of thousands of clones, around 77% found once. With the ViraFEST assay, the study expanded antigen-specific CD4+ T cells using viral peptide pools, then sequenced them. The culture ran for nine to ten days, and then CD4+ T cells were isolated. The study found no prior SARS-CoV-2 infection in the vaccine recipients, who tested negative for nucleocapsid antibodies. This sample comprised CD4+ T cells from PBMCs cultured with HCoV-NL63 spike peptides, obtained before COVID-19 vaccination. The receptor set was obtained from a human donor who received a COVID-19 vaccine.

The chain uses TRBV6-2 or TRBV6-3 and TRBJ1-5; the match to TRBD1 covers 8 bases. V gave up 2 bases and J gave up 7 bases; unmatched junction bases: 4. Germline lookup yields CDR1 MNHEY and CDR2 SVGEGT. The CDR3 extends over 14 amino acids. CDR3: CASSYRTGYQPQHF. The DNA of the CDR3 is TGTGCCAGCAGTTACAGGACAGGGTACCAGCCCCAGCATTTT.

The CDR3 DNA reads TGCGCCAGCAGCTTACAGACGAACACCGGGGAGCTGTTTTTT. Its protein product is CASSLQTNTGELFF. The rearrangement uses TRBV5-1 and TRBJ2-2, with no clear D. Germline-derived CDR1 and CDR2 are SGHRS and YFSETQ. Trimming shortened V by 2 bases and J by 0 bases, and 5 bases separated the two germline ends. This CDR3 contains 14 residues.

The chain combines TRBV12-3 or TRBV12-4 with TRBJ1-2; no definite D call. The CDR3 contains 12 residues. Trimming removed 5 bases from V and 5 bases from J, with 9 bases in between. The CDR3 loop is CASSLDNYGYTF. CDR3 in DNA: TGTGCCAGCAGTCTAGACAATTATGGCTACACCTTC.

This chain joins TRBV2 and TRBJ2-7; D gene ambiguous. The CDR3 loop spans 12 amino acids. V lost 8 bases and J 4 bases, leaving 12 bases between the germline ends. The germline V gene has CDR1 SNHLY and CDR2 FYNNEI. The CDR3 DNA sequence: TGTGCCAGCGGGCCCAGGCAATACGAGCAGTACGTC. Protein product: CASGPRQYEQYV.

V and J are TRBV9 and TRBJ2-3; 8 bases are a match to TRBD1. The CDR3 length is 14 residues. The V and J ends lost 2 bases and 7 bases, in that order; junction bases with no gene match: 6. Germline V gene sequence: CDR1 SGDLS, CDR2 YYNGEE. CDR3 coding DNA: TGTGCCAGCAGCGTGGACAGGGCGGGGAATACGCAGTATTTT. Translation gives CASSVDRAGNTQYF.

This clone has only a few counts. The chain links TRBV6-5 to TRBJ1-1, with 7 nucleotides matching TRBD1. This CDR3 is 16 amino acids long. Germline lookup yields CDR1 MNHEY and CDR2 SVGAGI. Trimming at V came to 2 bases and at J to 4 bases, leaving 10 bases not matched to a gene. The CDR3 reads CASSYPGAGGFTEAFF. DNA for the CDR3: TGTGCCAGCAGTTACCCAGGGGCAGGGGGTTTCACTGAAGCTTTCTTT.

V gene TRBV10-2 combines with J gene TRBJ1-5; no clear D gene. Germline values: CDR1 WSHSY, CDR2 SAAADI. CDR3 length: 13 amino acids. The V end was cut by 2 bases, the J end by 5 bases, with 7 bases between. In DNA, the CDR3 is TGCGCCAGCAGTGAGAAGAGGGATCAGCCCCAGCATTTT. It encodes CASSEKRDQPQHF.

The chain carries TRBV5-6 and TRBJ2-5, with 10 bases matching TRBD1. V lost 4 bases to trimming and J lost 5 bases; unmatched junction nucleotides: 8. The germline gives CDR1 SGHDT, CDR2 YYEEEE. This CDR3 is 15 amino acids long. The CDR3 DNA follows: TGTGCCAGCAGCGCCGGGACAGGGGTAAGGGAGACCCAGTACTTC. It codes for CASSAGTGVRETQYF.

This clone is a singleton in its sample. V and J are TRBV3-1 (or the pseudogene TRBV3-2) and TRBJ2-7; 9 bases align to TRBD1. Germline loops: CDR1 LGHDT, CDR2 YNNKEL (reference sequence). V was pared by 3 bases and J by 13 bases, with 4 bases of the junction left unmatched. The CDR3 extends over 11 amino acids. CDR3 region: CASSHGTGLYV. The CDR3 DNA follows: TGTGCCAGCAGCCACGGGACAGGGCTTTACGTC.